Following are 8 T cell receptor beta chains from one sample sequenced in a study of blood T cell repertoires in COVID-19. Libraries were prepared by immunoSEQ multiplex PCR; TCRdb keeps only in-frame clonotypes and omits some of them. This table holds just under 150,000 clones, over 65% found once. Sequencing was done on a sample of peripheral blood. The receptor source for this set is a human donor in a cohort sampled during active COVID-19.

This chain uses TRBV19 with TRBJ1-1; TRBD1 agrees at 8 bases. Germline assignment: CDR1 LNHDA and CDR2 SQIVND (reference sequence). This CDR3 contains 15 residues. V lost 4 bases to trimming and J lost 1 base; unmatched junction nucleotides: 5. The CDR3 coding sequence is TGTGCCAGTAGTACCCCCGGGACAGGGAACACTGAAGCTTTCTTT. It yields the protein CASSTPGTGNTEAFF.

The chain is built from TRBV25-1 and TRBJ2-1, with 7 bases lining up with TRBD1. CDR1 and CDR2 from the germline V gene are MGHDK and SYGVNS. V shed 3 bases, J shed 12 bases, and the junction held 14 bases outside the gene matches. The CDR3 is 15 residues long. The CDR3 DNA is TGTGCCAGCAGTGAGGACCGACAGGGTGGGATTGCGCAGTTCTTC. Its protein product is CASSEDRQGGIAQFF. Full variable domain (outside the CDR3, taken from reference TRBV25-1 and TRBJ2-1): EADIYQTPRYLVIGTGKKITLECSQTMGHDKMYWYQQDPGMELHLIHYSYGVNSTEKGDLSSESTVSRIRTEHFPLTLESARPSHTSQYLCASSEDRQGGIAQFFGPGTRLTVL.

This chain uses TRBV19 with TRBJ2-2, with D perhaps matching TRBD1 (7 bases). The CDR3 is made up of 16 amino acids. Looked up from germline, CDR1 is LNHDA and CDR2 is SQIVND (reference sequence). V was cut by 7 bases and J by 0 bases, with 15 bases left in between. The CDR3 is CASKRRGPANTGELFF. The CDR3, as DNA: TGTGCCAGTAAACGGAGGGGGCCCGCGAACACCGGGGAGCTGTTTTTT.

The chain uses TRBV2 and TRBJ1-5; TRBD1 matches 8 bases. The germline V gene has CDR1 SNHLY and CDR2 FYNNEI. The CDR3 consists of 15 residues. Trimming cost V 3 bases and J 4 bases; bases outside gene matches: 5. The CDR3 DNA reads TGTGCCAGCAGTGATACAGGGGGACCAAATCAGCCCCAGCATTTT. Residues: CASSDTGGPNQPQHF.

This chain connects TRBV14 to TRBJ1-4; TRBD1 aligns across 11 bases. The CDR3 runs to 16 residues. The germline CDR1 and CDR2 sequences are SGHDN and FVKESK. Trimming at V came to 3 bases and at J to 7 bases, leaving 7 bases not matched to a gene. In DNA form, the CDR3 reads TGTGCCAGCAGCCAGGCCGGACAGGGGGCAGTTGAAAAACTGTTTTTT. Its translation is CASSQAGQGAVEKLFF.

The chain combines TRBV4-2 with TRBJ2-5; 14 bases map to TRBD2. CDR1 LGHNA and CDR2 YNFKEQ come from the germline V gene. V was clipped by 4 bases and J by 1 base; unmatched bases: 5. This CDR3 has 17 residues. CDR3 nucleotides: TGTGCCAGCAGCCCGCGGACTAGCGGGGGGCCCCAAGAGACCCAGTACTTC. The encoded protein is CASSPRTSGGPQETQYF.

This chain links TRBV19 with TRBJ2-1; TRBD1 matches 7 bases. Germline loops: CDR1 LNHDA, CDR2 SQIVND (reference sequence). Germline trimming cut 4 bases from V and 8 bases from J; bases unmatched to any gene: 8. The CDR3 spans 14 residues. CDR3 loop: CASSKANRGDEQFF. The CDR3, as DNA: TGTGCCAGTAGTAAGGCGAACAGGGGAGATGAGCAGTTCTTC.

The chain couples TRBV4-1 to TRBJ2-3; D may be TRBD2 (6 bases). The germline CDR1 and CDR2 sequences are MGHRA and YSYEKL. The CDR3 runs 14 residues. Between the trimmed V and J ends, which lost 2 bases and 3 bases, there was a span of 9 bases. The CDR3 loop reads CASSQRGRTDTQYF. CDR3 nucleotides: TGCGCCAGCAGCCAACGGGGGAGAACAGATACGCAGTATTTT.